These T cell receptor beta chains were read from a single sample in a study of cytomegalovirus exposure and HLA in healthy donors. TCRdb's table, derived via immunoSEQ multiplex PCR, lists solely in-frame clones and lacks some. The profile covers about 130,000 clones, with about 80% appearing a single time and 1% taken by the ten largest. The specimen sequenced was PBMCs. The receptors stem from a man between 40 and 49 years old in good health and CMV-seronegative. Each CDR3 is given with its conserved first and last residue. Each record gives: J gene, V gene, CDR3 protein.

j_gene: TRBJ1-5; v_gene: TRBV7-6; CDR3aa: CASSFRGNQPQHF
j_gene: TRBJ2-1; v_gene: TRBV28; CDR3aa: CASSFTGSSYNEQFF
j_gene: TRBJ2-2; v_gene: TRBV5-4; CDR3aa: CASSLAQRGNTGELFF
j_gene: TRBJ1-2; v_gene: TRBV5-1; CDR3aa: CASSLGGTGYDGYTF
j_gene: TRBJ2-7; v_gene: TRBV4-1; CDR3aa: CASSPAYEGQGAENEQYF
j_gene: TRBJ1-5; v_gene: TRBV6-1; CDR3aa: CASSDRTGTQPQHF
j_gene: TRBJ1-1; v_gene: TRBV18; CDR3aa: CASSPPSRVIDTEAFF
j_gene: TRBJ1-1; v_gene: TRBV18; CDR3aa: CASSPGDNTEAFF
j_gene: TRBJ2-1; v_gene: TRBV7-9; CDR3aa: CASSLAVGGHYNEQFF
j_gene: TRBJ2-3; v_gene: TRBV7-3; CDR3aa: CASSLTGTGTDTQYF
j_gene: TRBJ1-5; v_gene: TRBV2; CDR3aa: CASSPDRVIQPQHF
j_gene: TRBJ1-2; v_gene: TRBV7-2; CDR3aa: CASSLGGTPGQGDYGYTF
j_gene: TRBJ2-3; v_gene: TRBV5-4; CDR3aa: CASSGGGRGGLASKQYF
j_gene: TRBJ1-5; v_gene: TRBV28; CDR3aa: CASSPGQGARQPQHF
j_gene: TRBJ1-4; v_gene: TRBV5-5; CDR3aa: CASSLASQGFSEKLFF
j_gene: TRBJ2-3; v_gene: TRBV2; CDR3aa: CARSYTGATTQYF
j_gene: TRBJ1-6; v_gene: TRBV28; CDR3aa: CASSSGYPSPLHF
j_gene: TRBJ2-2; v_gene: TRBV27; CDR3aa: CASSPREGVNTGELFF
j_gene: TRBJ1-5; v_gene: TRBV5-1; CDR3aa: CASSLGTGNQPQHF
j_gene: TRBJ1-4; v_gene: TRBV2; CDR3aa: CASRADRGQEKLFF
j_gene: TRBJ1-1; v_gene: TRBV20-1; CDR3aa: CSAREYSEAFF
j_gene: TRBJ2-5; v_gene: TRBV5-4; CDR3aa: CASSLIGGGETQYF
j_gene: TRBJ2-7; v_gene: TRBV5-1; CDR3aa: CASSLVVVGGGAYEQYF
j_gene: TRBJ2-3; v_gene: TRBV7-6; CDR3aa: CASSLRGQGATDTQYF
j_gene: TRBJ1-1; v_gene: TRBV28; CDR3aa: CASSLINTEAFF
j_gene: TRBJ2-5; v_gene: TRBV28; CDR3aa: CATRDRVEETQYF
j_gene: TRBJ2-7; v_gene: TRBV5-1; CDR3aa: CASRLAGGAYEQYF
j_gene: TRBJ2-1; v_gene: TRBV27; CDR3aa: CASGLPGLAGGSYNEQFF
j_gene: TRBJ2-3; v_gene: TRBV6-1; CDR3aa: CASSEAWRGDTQYF
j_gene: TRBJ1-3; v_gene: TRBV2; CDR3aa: CASSSQITIGNTIYF
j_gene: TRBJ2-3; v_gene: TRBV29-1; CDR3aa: CSARGAGGTDTQYF
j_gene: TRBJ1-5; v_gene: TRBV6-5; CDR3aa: CASSTRTADQPQHF
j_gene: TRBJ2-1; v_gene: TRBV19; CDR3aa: CASSNREGRSYNEQFF
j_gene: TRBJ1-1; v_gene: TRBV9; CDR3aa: CASSGSRGQGGFTEAFF
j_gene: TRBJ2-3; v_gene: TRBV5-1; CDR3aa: CATSLQGSGDTQYF
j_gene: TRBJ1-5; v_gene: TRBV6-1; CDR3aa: CASSAGQGNQPQHF
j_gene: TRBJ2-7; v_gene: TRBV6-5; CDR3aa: CASSYSSSGVSYEQYF
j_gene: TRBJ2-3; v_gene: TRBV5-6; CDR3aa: CASSLGGNTQYF
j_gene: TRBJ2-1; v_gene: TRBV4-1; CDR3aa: CASSPPGTGFNEQFF
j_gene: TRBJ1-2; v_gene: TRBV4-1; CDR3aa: CASSQGQILYGYTF
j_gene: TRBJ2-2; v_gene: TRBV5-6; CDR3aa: CASEEVNTGELFF
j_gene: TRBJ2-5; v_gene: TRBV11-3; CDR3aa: CASSLGRQGQETQYF
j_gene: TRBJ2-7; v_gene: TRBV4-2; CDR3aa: CASSQERVNYEQYF
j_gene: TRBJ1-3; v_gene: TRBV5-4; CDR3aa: CASSPRGGSGNTIYF
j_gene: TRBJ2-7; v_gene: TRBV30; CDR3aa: CAWSVDAGAGQYF